This T cell receptor beta chain is drawn from a study of technical replicates of blood from several donors. Clones were read by immunoSEQ multiplex PCR, and TCRdb kept only the in-frame ones, dropping some. The table shows roughly 85,000 clones, with approximately 95% occurring only once. V shed 3 bases and J 6 bases; nucleotides not matched to a gene: 9. The CDR3 is made up of 15 amino acids. CDR1 and CDR2 from the germline V gene are LNHDA and SQIVND (reference sequence). The chain carries TRBV19 and TRBJ2-7; 9 bases align to TRBD2. What was sequenced was T cells isolated from PBMCs. The TCR sequence derives from a human donor in good health. CDR3 loop: CASSILAGETAEQYF. CDR3 DNA: TGTGCCAGTAGTATTTTAGCGGGAGAAACGGCCGAGCAGTACTTC. The entire variable domain, with the rest obtained from reference TRBV19 and TRBJ2-7, is as follows: DGGITQSPKYLFRKEGQNVTLSCEQNLNHDAMYWYRQDPGQGLRLIYYSQIVNDFQKGDIAEGYSVSREKKESFPLTVTSAQKNPTAFYLCASSILAGETAEQYFGPGTRLTVT.